This record covers a single T cell receptor (beta chain). What it recognizes is unknown. This CDR3 is built from 16 residues. V trimming: 3 bases; J trimming: 12 bases; junction bases outside the gene matches: 11. Germline assignment: CDR1 SGDLS and CDR2 YYNGEE. The sample comes from a study of PD-1 blockade in classical Hodgkin lymphoma. After autologous stem cell transplantation all patients relapsed, and prior brentuximab vedotin exposure differed between cohorts. Notes on the study in general: It was reported that newly diagnosed patients had less baseline TCR diversity than healthy donors. CD4+ TCR diversity, unlike CD8+, rose significantly by C4D1.

Only in-frame clones appear in the TCRdb table, and some are missing; sequencing was by immunoSEQ multiplex PCR. The profile shows some 100,000 clones, roughly 89% of them singletons. The source is a human donor with classical Hodgkin lymphoma. Source: peripheral blood mononuclear cells (PBMCs), taken at baseline. This chain uses TRBV9 with TRBJ2-1; 14 positions agree with TRBD2. The CDR3 sequence: CASSGPGTSGSGWQFF. Written as DNA, the CDR3 is TGTGCCAGCAGCGGGCCCGGGACTAGCGGGAGCGGGTGGCAGTTCTTC.